This T cell receptor (beta chain) was captured by sequencing in a study of T cell responses to AZD1222 COVID-19 vaccine. This CDR3 has 13 amino acids. The germline V gene encodes CDR1 SNHLY and CDR2 FYNNEI. Trimming took 8 bases from V and 2 from J; bases not matched to a gene: 5. The table came from immunoSEQ multiplex PCR; TCRdb's copy has only in-frame clones and leaves some out. The repertoire holds over 100,000 clones, with about 86% as singletons. This clone was seen a few times. Here the sequenced sample was peripheral blood, taken on day 0 of AZD1222 vaccination. The clonotype originates from an adult in good health. J is TRBJ2-5 and V is TRBV2; 7 bases are a match to TRBD1. The CDR3 is CASYGQEQETQYF. The CDR3 coding sequence is TGTGCCAGCTACGGACAGGAACAAGAGACCCAGTACTTC.